This T cell receptor beta chain was found in a study of memory CD4+ T cells and cytomegalovirus serostatus. Study background: This sample comes from healthy Belgian adults, about nine CMV seropositive, some 22 seronegative.

Sequencing used immunoSEQ multiplex PCR; TCRdb keeps in-frame clones, though not all of them. Of approximately 46,000 clones listed, around three quarters are singletons. The germline gives CDR1 SGHTS, CDR2 YDEGEE. The CDR3 is made up of 15 amino acids. The J segment lost 3 bases and the V segment lost 4 bases, leaving 6 bases of the junction unmatched. Single viable CD3+CD4+CD8-CD45RO+ cells were sorted as the memory CD4+ T cells. CD4+ T cells were isolated by positive magnetic selection. The sequenced sample consisted of memory CD4+ T cells from blood. The chain employs TRBV5-8 and TRBJ1-4; TRBD1 agrees at 7 bases. The origin of this receptor is an adult in good health and CMV-seronegative. This chain's CDR3 is CASSRWDSSNEKLFF. CDR3 nucleotide sequence: TGTGCCAGCAGCAGATGGGACAGCTCTAATGAAAAACTGTTTTTT.